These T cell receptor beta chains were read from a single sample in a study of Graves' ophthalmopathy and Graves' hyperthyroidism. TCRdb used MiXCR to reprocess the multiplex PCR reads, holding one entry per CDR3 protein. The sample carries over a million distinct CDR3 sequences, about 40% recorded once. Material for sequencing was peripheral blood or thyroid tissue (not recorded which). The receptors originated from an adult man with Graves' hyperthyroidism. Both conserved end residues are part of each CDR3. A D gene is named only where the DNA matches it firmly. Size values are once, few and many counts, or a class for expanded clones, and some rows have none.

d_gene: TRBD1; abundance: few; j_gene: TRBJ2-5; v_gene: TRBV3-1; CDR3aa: CASSLRDRGLRETQYF; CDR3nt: TGTGCCAGCAGCCTCCGGGACAGGGGGCTTCGGGAGACCCAGTACTTC
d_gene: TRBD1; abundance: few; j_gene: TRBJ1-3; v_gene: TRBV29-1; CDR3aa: CSVDRAGNTIYF; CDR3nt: TGCAGCGTGGACAGGGCAGGAAACACCATATATTTT
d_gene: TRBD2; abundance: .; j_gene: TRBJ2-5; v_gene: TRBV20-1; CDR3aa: CSASVLAGEKETQYF; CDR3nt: TGCAGTGCTAGTGTACTAGCGGGAGAAAAAGAGACCCAGTACTTC
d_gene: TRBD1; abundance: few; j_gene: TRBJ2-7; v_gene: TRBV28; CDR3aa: CASSYAGQVNYEQYF; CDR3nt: TGTGCCAGCAGTTACGCTGGACAGGTTAATTACGAGCAGTACTTC
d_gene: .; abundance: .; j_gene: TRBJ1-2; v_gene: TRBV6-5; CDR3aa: CATGPELGYTF; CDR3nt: TGTGCCACTGGACCAGAGTTGGGCTACACCTTC
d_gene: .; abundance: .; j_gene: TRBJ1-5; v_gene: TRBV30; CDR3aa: CAWSQGGKQPKHF; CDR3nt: TGTGCCTGGAGCCAGGGCGGCAAGCAGCCCAAGCATTTT
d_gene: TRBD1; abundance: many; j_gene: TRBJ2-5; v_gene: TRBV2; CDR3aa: CASRTTGGRETQYF; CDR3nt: TGTGCCAGCAGGACGACAGGGGGCCGAGAGACCCAGTACTTC
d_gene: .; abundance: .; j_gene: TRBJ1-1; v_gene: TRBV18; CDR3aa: CASSPGKDTEAFF; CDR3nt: TGTGCCAGCTCACCGGGTAAAGACACTGAAGCTTTCTTT
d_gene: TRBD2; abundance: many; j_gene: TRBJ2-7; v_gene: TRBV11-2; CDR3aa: CASSSRAGVRSYEQYF; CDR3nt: TGTGCCAGCAGCTCGAGAGCGGGAGTTAGGTCCTACGAGCAGTACTTC
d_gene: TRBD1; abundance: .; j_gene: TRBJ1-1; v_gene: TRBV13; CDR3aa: CASRPTGTVPTGTEAFF; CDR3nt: TGTGCCAGCAGACCCACCGGGACAGTTCCTACAGGCACTGAAGCTTTCTTT
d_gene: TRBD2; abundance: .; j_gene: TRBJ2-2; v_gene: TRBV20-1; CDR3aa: CSARLAGFRGGELFF; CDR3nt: TGCAGTGCTAGACTAGCGGGATTTCGTGGCGGGGAGCTGTTTTTT
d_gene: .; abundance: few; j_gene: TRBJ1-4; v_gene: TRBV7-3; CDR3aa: CAVGRGEKLFF; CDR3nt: TGTGCCGTAGGGAGGGGGGAAAAACTGTTTTTT
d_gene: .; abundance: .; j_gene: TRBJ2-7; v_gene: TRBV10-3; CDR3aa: CAISPEGGSDEQYF; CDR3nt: TGTGCCATCAGCCCTGAGGGGGGTAGTGACGAGCAGTACTTC
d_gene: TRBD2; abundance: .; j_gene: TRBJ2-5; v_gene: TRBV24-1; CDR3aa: CATSARLAGGKETQYF; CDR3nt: TGTGCCACCAGTGCTAGGCTAGCGGGGGGGAAAGAGACCCAGTACTTC
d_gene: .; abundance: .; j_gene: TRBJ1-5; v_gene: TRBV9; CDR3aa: CASSQGVTWGRQPQHF; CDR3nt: TGTGCCAGCAGCCAAGGAGTTACCTGGGGGCGGCAGCCCCAGCATTTT
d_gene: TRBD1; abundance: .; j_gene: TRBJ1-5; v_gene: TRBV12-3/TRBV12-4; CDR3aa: CASSPGQGRSNQPQHF; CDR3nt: TGTGCCAGCAGCCCAGGACAGGGTAGGAGCAATCAGCCCCAGCATTTT
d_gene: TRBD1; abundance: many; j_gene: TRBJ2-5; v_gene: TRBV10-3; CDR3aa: CAISESGWGTAKETQYF; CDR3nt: TGTGCCATCAGTGAGTCGGGTTGGGGGACAGCGAAAGAGACCCAGTACTTC